This T cell receptor beta chain was identified in a study of T cell responses to AZD1222 COVID-19 vaccine. For the study at large: Second doses that came at about 4 or about 12 weeks were put together.

Turning to this clone: Its antigen is undetermined.

Study-wide results and caveats: Clonal diversity may have been underestimated, and the donors were mostly white British, with more females than males. Among spike-specific TCRs, nearly half reportedly target unmutated variant regions. Rises in breadth and depth of Spike-specific TCRs came after two AZD1222 doses.

Germline V gene lookup returns CDR1 SGHRS and CDR2 YFSETQ. V was shortened by 0 bases and J by 0 bases, with 18 bases between the two germline ends. The CDR3 covers 18 residues. TCRdb's copy holds only in-frame clones and misses some; the assay was immunoSEQ multiplex PCR. Among around 60,000 clones listed, around nine tenths were seen once. The source material was peripheral blood, sampled on day 0 of AZD1222 vaccination. This clonotype was obtained from an adult in good health. The gene calls are TRBV5-1 and TRBJ1-2; D is ambiguous. The CDR3 DNA is TGCGCCAGCAGCTTGGTTCCCTCGCTGCAGATTTCTAACTATGGCTACACCTTC. Its translation is CASSLVPSLQISNYGYTF. The full variable domain, completed using reference TRBV5-1 and TRBJ1-2, is KAGVTQTPRYLIKTRGQQVTLSCSPISGHRSVSWYQQTPGQGLQFLFEYFSETQRNKGNFPGRFSGRQFSNSRSEMNVSTLELGDSALYLCASSLVPSLQISNYGYTFGSGTRLTVV.